This TCR beta chain was observed in a study of cytomegalovirus exposure and HLA in healthy donors. Despite likely unrecorded immune exposures, the donors were nominally healthy at the time of sampling. Vbeta (60) and Jbeta (13) primers were used in the PCR. How the authors handled the data: About 10 million shared chains were among the about 80 million unique TCR beta chains that a later analysis counted. The assay was immunoSEQ multiplex PCR, and TCRdb's table has in-frame clones only and misses some. The DNA was the basis for D and trimming; V, J and clone size are from that table. The data hold some 200,000 clones, with roughly 68% observed a single time. With V trimmed by 7 bases and J by 7 bases, 3 bases remained unmatched. This CDR3 is built from 11 residues. Germline V gene lookup returns CDR1 SQVTM and CDR2 ANQGSEA. Regarding the study as a whole: In a later analysis, a genetic analysis reported fewer productive-TCR N-insertions in an Asian-associated ancestry cluster than the cohort average. The authors assumed roughly uniform sequencing depth across donors for presence/absence analyses.

A word on this clone: Antigen specificity is unknown.

This receptor was obtained from a man aged 40-55 years in good health and CMV-seropositive. The sample taken for sequencing was PBMCs. This sequence joins TRBV29-1 and TRBJ2-1; 8 bases line up with TRBD1. In DNA, the CDR3 is TGCAGCGCATACAGGGGGAATGAGCAGTTCTTC. Encoded protein: CSAYRGNEQFF.